The T cell receptor (beta chain) under discussion was sequenced for a study of blood T cell repertoires in COVID-19. For the study at large: From T cells, B-cell-depleted T cells, or PBMCs came the material, which was cDNA or gDNA.

Sequencing used immunoSEQ multiplex PCR; TCRdb keeps in-frame clones, though not all of them. The sample contains roughly 20,000 clones, roughly 85% of which appear only once. The sample consisted of peripheral blood. The TCR sequence derives from a human donor with active COVID-19. The donor label of this sample is uncertain.

DNA of the CDR3: TGCGCCACTCATGAGCGGGAGGGAACCTACGAGCAGTACTTC. Translation: CATHEREGTYEQYF. The chain has TRBV4-1 and TRBJ2-7, with TRBD2 identical over 10 bases. CDR1 is MGHRA and CDR2 is YSYEKL in the germline V gene. CDR3 length: 14 residues. The junction had 8 bases not matched to a gene; V was cut back by 10 bases and J by 2 bases.